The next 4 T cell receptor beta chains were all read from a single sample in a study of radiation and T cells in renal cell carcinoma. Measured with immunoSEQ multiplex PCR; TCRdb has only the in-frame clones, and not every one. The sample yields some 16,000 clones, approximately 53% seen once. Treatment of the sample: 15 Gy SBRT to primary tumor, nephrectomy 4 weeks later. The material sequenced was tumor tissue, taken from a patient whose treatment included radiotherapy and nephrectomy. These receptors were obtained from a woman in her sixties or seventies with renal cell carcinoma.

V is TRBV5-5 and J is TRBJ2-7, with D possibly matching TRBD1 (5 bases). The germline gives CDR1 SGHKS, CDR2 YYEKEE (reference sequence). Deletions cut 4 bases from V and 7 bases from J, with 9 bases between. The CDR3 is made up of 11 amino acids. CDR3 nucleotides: TGTGCCAGCAGCACCCGACAGGAGCAGTACTTC. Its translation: CASSTRQEQYF.

The CDR3 DNA is TGTGCCACCAGCAGGGAAGAAAAAGCTTTCTTT. Its translation is CATSREEKAFF. The chain carries TRBV15 and TRBJ1-1; D is unclear. The germline gives CDR1 LNHNV, CDR2 YYDKDF (reference sequence). The germline V and J ends were trimmed by 3 bases and 9 bases, with 8 bases remaining between them. The CDR3 consists of 11 residues.

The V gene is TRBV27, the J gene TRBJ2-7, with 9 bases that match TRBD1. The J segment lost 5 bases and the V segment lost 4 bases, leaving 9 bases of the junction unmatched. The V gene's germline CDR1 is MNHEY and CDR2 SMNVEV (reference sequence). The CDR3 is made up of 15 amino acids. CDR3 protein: CASSSGQGSLDEQYF. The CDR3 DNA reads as TGTGCCAGCAGTTCGGGACAGGGATCTCTCGACGAGCAGTACTTC.

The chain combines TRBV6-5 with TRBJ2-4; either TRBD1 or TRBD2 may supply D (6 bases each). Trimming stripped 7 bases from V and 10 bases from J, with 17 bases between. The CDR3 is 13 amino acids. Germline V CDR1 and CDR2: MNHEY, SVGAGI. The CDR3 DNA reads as TGTGCCAGCAAGGAGGGGGACGGTGGGATTCAGTACTTC. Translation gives CASKEGDGGIQYF.